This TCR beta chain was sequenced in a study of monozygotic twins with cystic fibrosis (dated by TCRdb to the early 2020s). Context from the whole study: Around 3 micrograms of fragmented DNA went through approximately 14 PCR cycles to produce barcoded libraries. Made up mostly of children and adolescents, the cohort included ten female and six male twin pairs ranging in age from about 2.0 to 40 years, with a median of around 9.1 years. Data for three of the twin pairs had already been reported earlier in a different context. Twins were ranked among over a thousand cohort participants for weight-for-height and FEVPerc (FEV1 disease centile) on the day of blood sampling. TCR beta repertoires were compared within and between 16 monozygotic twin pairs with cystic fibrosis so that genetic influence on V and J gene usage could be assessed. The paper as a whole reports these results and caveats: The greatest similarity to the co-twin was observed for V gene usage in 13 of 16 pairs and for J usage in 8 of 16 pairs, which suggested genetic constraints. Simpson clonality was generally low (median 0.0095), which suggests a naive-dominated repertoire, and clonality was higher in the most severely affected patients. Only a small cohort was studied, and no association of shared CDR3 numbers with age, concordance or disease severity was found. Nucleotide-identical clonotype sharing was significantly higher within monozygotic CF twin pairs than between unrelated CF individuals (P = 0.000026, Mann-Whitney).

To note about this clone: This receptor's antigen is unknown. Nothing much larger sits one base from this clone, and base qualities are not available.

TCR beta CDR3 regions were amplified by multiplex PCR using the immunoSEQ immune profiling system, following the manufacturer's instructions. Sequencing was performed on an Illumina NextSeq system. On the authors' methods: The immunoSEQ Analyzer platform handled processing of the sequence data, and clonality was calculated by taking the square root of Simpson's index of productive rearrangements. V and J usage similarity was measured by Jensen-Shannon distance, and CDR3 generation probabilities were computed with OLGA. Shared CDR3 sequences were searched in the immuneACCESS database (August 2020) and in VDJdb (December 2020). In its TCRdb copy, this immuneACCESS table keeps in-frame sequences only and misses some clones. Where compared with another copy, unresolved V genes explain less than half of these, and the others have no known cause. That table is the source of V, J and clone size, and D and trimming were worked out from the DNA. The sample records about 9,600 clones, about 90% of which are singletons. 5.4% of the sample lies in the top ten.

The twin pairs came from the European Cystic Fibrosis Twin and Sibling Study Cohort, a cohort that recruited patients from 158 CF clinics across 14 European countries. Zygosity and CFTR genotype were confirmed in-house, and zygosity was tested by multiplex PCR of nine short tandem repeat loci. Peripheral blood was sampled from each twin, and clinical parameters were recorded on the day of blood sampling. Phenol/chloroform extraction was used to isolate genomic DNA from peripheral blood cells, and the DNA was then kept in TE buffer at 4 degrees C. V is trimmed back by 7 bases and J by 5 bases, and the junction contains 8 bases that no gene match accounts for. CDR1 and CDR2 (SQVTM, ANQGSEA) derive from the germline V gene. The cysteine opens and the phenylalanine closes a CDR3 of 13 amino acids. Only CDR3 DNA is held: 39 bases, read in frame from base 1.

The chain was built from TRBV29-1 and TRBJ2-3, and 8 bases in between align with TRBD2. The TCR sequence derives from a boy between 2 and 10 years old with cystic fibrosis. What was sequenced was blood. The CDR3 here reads CSAVFGGGDTQYF. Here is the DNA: TGCAGCGCCGTTTTCGGGGGGGGAGATACGCAGTATTTT.